Following are 17 T cell receptor beta chains from one sample sequenced in a study of shared clonotypes between healthy human individuals. Generated by immunoSEQ multiplex PCR, the TCRdb table keeps only in-frame clones and is missing some. Here the sample spans roughly 96,000 clones, approximately 51% being singletons. The sequenced sample was PBMCs. The receptors were sampled from a woman aged 40-49 years in good health. Some clones in this sample may be carry-over from other donors' samples.

The chain uses TRBV6-6 and TRBJ2-5; 9 bases match TRBD1. The better agreement between TRBJ2-7 and the DNA end casts doubt on the J call. Germline V lookup: CDR1 MNHNY, CDR2 SVGAGI (reference sequence). This CDR3 spans 15 amino acids. CDR3 DNA sequence: TGTGCCAGCAGTTACTCACAGGGGGCTAGGAACGAGCAGTACTTC. Its translation: CASSYSQGARNEQYF.

V is TRBV30 and J is TRBJ2-5; no clear D. This CDR3 has 13 residues. From germline, CDR1 is GTSNPN and CDR2 SVGIG (reference sequence). The germline V and J ends were trimmed by 0 bases and 2 bases, with 7 bases remaining between them. CDR3 amino acids: CAWSVGSQETQYF. CDR3 bases: TGTGCCTGGAGTGTGGGCAGTCAAGAGACCCAGTACTTC.

The V and J genes are TRBV13 and TRBJ2-7, with TRBD2 matching 8 bases. Germline CDR1 reads PRHDT; CDR2 reads FYEKMQ (reference sequence). CDR3 length: 14 amino acids. The J segment lost 5 bases and the V segment lost 4 bases, leaving 7 bases of the junction unmatched. The CDR3 coding sequence is TGTGCCAGCAGCTGGCGGACTAGCAGAAACGAGCAGTACTTC. Protein sequence: CASSWRTSRNEQYF.

This clone was found many times. The genes are TRBV6-4 and TRBJ1-5, with D perhaps matching TRBD1 (5 bases). The germline V and J ends were trimmed by 4 bases and 4 bases, with 8 bases remaining between them. CDR3 length: 13 amino acids. Per germline, CDR1 MRHNA and CDR2 SNTAGT. The CDR3: CASSVGENQPQHF. CDR3 nucleotides: TGTGCCAGCAGTGTGGGGGAGAATCAGCCCCAGCATTTT.

This clone is deemed large. The chain carries TRBV7-9 and TRBJ2-5; 8 bases are a match to TRBD1. The J call is doubtful: the DNA matches TRBJ2-7 better. The germline CDR1 and CDR2 sequences are SEHNR and FQNEAQ (reference sequence). The CDR3 is 19 amino acids. CDR3 loop: CASSLAVRTGGLGSYEQYF. In nucleotides, the CDR3 is TGTGCCAGCAGCTTAGCGGTGAGAACAGGGGGACTGGGGTCCTACGAGCAGTACTTC.

This clone came up a few times. The rearrangement links TRBV15 to TRBJ1-2, with 9 bases matching TRBD1. The CDR3 totals 13 residues. Germline assignment: CDR1 LNHNV and CDR2 YYDKDF (reference sequence). Trimming at V came to 1 base and at J to 7 bases, leaving 1 base not matched to a gene. The CDR3 DNA follows: TGTGCCACCAGCAGAGGACAGGGGGGTGGCTACACCTTC. It translates to CATSRGQGGGYTF.

The chain employs TRBV5-1 and TRBJ1-4; TRBD1 might be the D (5 bases). The germline gives CDR1 SGHRS, CDR2 YFSETQ. The CDR3 has 16 amino acids. V was cut by 4 bases and J by 3 bases, with 16 bases left in between. The chain's CDR3 is CASSPGRDGPNEKLFF. CDR3 DNA sequence: TGCGCCAGCAGCCCGGGAAGGGACGGTCCTAATGAAAAACTGTTTTTT.

On this clone: Its ends do not fully match the called genes, so a read error is possible. The chain joins TRBV28 to TRBJ1-2; D is unresolved. Per germline, CDR1 MDHEN and CDR2 SYDVKM. The CDR3 consists of 12 residues. Here the CDR3 DNA reads TGTGCCAGCAATTCGCGGACCTATGGCTGCATCTTC. Amino acids: CASNSRTYGCIF.

To note about this clone: With only one base between it and a far larger clone, this is likely a read error. The chain combines TRBV30 with TRBJ2-5; D is perhaps TRBD2 (7 bases). Germline CDR1 reads GTSNPN; CDR2 reads SVGIG (reference sequence). The V gene lost 5 bases and the J gene lost 6 bases, with 16 bases spanning the gap. The CDR3 has 13 residues. The DNA for the CDR3 is TGTGCCTGGCGCCTGGTGGGGGGGCAGACCCAGTACTTC. Protein sequence: CAWRLVGGQTQYF.

The chain couples TRBV7-3 to TRBJ2-7, with 7 bases identical to TRBD2. The J segment lost 4 bases and the V segment lost 4 bases, leaving 10 bases of the junction unmatched. CDR3 size: 15 residues. The germline V gene encodes CDR1 SGHTA and CDR2 FQGTGA. CDR3 in DNA: TGTGCCAGCAGCTCCCGGGGAGGGGACCTTTACGAGCAGTACTTC. This codes for CASSSRGGDLYEQYF. Supplemented by reference TRBV7-3 and TRBJ2-7, the full variable domain reads GAGVSQTPSNKVTEKGKYVELRCDPISGHTALYWYRQSLGQGPEFLIYFQGTGAADDSGLPNDRFFAVRPEGSVSTLKIQRTERGDSAVYLCASSSRGGDLYEQYFGPGTRLTVT.

This clone has just a few counts. The rearrangement links TRBV28 to TRBJ2-2; D is perhaps TRBD1 or TRBD2 (5 bases each). Germline-derived CDR1 and CDR2 are MDHEN and SYDVKM. This CDR3 comprises 14 residues. V was cut by 6 bases and J by 3 bases, with 11 bases left in between. CDR3 nucleotides: TGTGCCAGCAGGTCAGGGACGGACACCGGGGAGCTGTTTTTT. It specifies CASRSGTDTGELFF.

In the case of this clone: Other DNA sequences in the sample encode the same CDR3. V usage is TRBV30 and J usage is TRBJ2-1, with D possibly being TRBD2 (6 bases). Germline-derived CDR1 and CDR2 are GTSNPN and SVGIG (reference sequence). Trimming took 1 base from V and 8 from J, leaving 18 bases between them. The CDR3 sequence is 15 residues long. The CDR3 coding sequence is TGTGCCTGGAGTGAGGGACTGGCGGGAAGGGATGAGCAGTTCTTC. Amino acid sequence: CAWSEGLAGRDEQFF.

The J gene is TRBJ2-7, the V gene TRBV18, with D perhaps matching TRBD2 (6 bases). The CDR3 loop spans 13 amino acids. Trimming stripped 2 bases from V and 12 bases from J, with 17 bases between. Germline CDR1 reads KGHSH; CDR2 reads LQKENI. As DNA, the CDR3 is TGTGCCAGCTCACCAGAGAGCGGGTCTCTCCGGTACTTC. It specifies CASSPESGSLRYF.

This clone has ten or more counts. This chain joins TRBV18 and TRBJ2-7, with D perhaps matching TRBD1 or TRBD2 (5 bases each). This CDR3 contains 13 residues. V was cut by 3 bases and J by 6 bases, with 12 bases left in between. In germline, CDR1 is KGHSH, CDR2 LQKENI. The CDR3 spells CASSPMTEGEQYF. The CDR3 DNA follows: TGTGCCAGCTCACCGATGACAGAGGGCGAGCAGTACTTC.

This clone was counted a few times. J is TRBJ2-7 and V is TRBV5-8, with 10 bases identical to TRBD1. The germline gives CDR1 SGHTS, CDR2 YDEGEE. Losses at the gene ends were 5 bases for V and 3 bases for J; bases not matched to a gene: 5. There are 14 residues in the CDR3. The CDR3 nucleotides are TGTGCCAGCAGGCCGGGACAGGGGTACTACGAGCAGTACTTC. It encodes CASRPGQGYYEQYF.

The V and J genes are TRBV29-1 and TRBJ2-5; the match to TRBD1 covers 11 bases. With V trimmed by 3 bases and J by 5 bases, 8 bases remained unmatched. The CDR3 totals 15 residues. Germline loops: CDR1 SQVTM, CDR2 ANQGSEA. The CDR3 coding sequence is TGCAGCGTTGATGGGACAGGGGGGCTCGGCGAGACCCAGTACTTC. Amino acid sequence: CSVDGTGGLGETQYF.

The chain combines TRBV5-4 with TRBJ1-1, with D tentatively TRBD1 (5 bases). This CDR3 is 13 amino acids long. The germline gives CDR1 SGHNT, CDR2 YYREEE (reference sequence). The germline V and J ends were trimmed by 4 bases and 9 bases, with 16 bases remaining between them. The CDR3 bases are TGTGCCAGCAGCAACACCGGGACTGTGAAAGCTTTCTTT. Its translation is CASSNTGTVKAFF.